These 23 T cell receptor beta chains originate from one sample sequenced in a study of blood T cell repertoires in COVID-19. This table comes from immunoSEQ multiplex PCR, and its TCRdb copy is limited to in-frame clones, with some not included. This table has fewer than 150,000 clones, around 90% appearing once. The sample taken for sequencing was peripheral blood. The source of these receptors is a human donor in a cohort sampled during active COVID-19.

The chain joins TRBV6-5 to TRBJ2-7; maybe TRBD2 (6 bases). Germline lookup yields CDR1 MNHEY and CDR2 SVGAGI. The CDR3 sequence is 13 residues long. Trimming pared 10 bases from V and 3 bases from J, leaving 16 bases between. The CDR3 protein is CAILRDSLYEQYF. The CDR3 DNA follows: TGTGCCATATTGCGGGACTCCCTCTACGAGCAGTACTTC.

The rearrangement links TRBV5-1 to TRBJ2-1, with TRBD1 matching over 10 bases. Germline V gives CDR1 SGHRS, CDR2 YFSETQ. Trimming took 0 bases from V and 4 from J; bases not matched to a gene: 7. The CDR3 has 17 residues. CDR3 loop: CASSLVPPGQGYNEQFF. CDR3 in DNA: TGCGCCAGCAGCTTGGTCCCCCCGGGACAGGGGTACAATGAGCAGTTCTTC.

This chain joins TRBV7-2 and TRBJ2-2, with 11 bases aligning to TRBD2. V dropped 5 bases and J dropped 8; count of bases not matched to a gene: 7. The germline CDR1 and CDR2 sequences are SGHTA and FQGNSA. The CDR3 is 15 amino acids. The CDR3 sequence is CASSPLTSGVGELFF. The CDR3 DNA is TGTGCCAGCAGCCCACTGACTAGCGGGGTGGGGGAGCTGTTTTTT.

The J gene is TRBJ2-7, the V gene TRBV27; 15 bases are a match to TRBD2. J lost 0 bases, V lost 3 bases, and 12 bases had no gene match. The CDR3 totals 20 residues. The germline gives CDR1 MNHEY, CDR2 SMNVEV (reference sequence). The CDR3 nucleotides are TGTGCCAGCAGTTTCCCTCCGGGACTAGCGGGAGGCCCGAGCTCCTACGAGCAGTACTTC. Protein sequence: CASSFPPGLAGGPSSYEQYF.

The table lists this clone with a few counts. This chain joins TRBV2 and TRBJ1-1, with 10 bases aligning to TRBD1. CDR1 and CDR2 from the germline V gene are SNHLY and FYNNEI. CDR3 size: 14 residues. The junction had 2 bases not matched to a gene; V was cut back by 6 bases and J by 1 base. The CDR3 protein is CASSDRGRNTEAFF. The CDR3 bases are TGTGCCAGCAGCGACAGGGGGCGGAACACTGAAGCTTTCTTT.

V usage is TRBV5-8 and J usage is TRBJ1-6; a possible D gene is TRBD1 (5 bases). V was cut by 7 bases and J by 10 bases, with 12 bases left in between. The CDR3 loop spans 12 amino acids. Germline CDR1 reads SGHTS; CDR2 reads YDEGEE. The DNA for the CDR3 is TGTGCCAGCGGGGACTCGCGATCACCCCTCCACTTT. It is translated as CASGDSRSPLHF.

The V gene is TRBV4-1, the J gene TRBJ2-7; 10 bases fit TRBD2. Per the germline V gene, CDR1 is MGHRA and CDR2 is YSYEKL. V was clipped by 0 bases and J by 2 bases; unmatched bases: 7. The CDR3 extends over 17 amino acids. Here the CDR3 reads CASSQEPSGSTAYEQYF. CDR3 in DNA: TGCGCCAGCAGCCAAGAACCTAGCGGGAGTACCGCCTACGAGCAGTACTTC.

This clone was observed a single time. The J gene is TRBJ1-2, the V gene TRBV28, with D uncertain. Germline V gene lookup returns CDR1 MDHEN and CDR2 SYDVKM. Trimming cost V 4 bases and J 4 bases, with 16 bases left between them. The CDR3 extends over 15 amino acids. CDR3 amino acids: CASSSLGTGIYGYTF. The CDR3, as DNA: TGTGCCAGCAGTTCTCTGGGCACCGGGATCTATGGCTACACCTTC.

The CDR3 region has the DNA TGTGCCAGCAGTTTAGACGGGTGGCAGGGGGGGACCCAGTACTTC. Its protein is CASSLDGWQGGTQYF. The J gene is TRBJ2-5, the V gene TRBV28; TRBD1 is a possible D gene (7 bases). The germline gives CDR1 MDHEN, CDR2 SYDVKM. The CDR3 loop spans 15 amino acids. Trimming removed 2 bases at V and 7 bases at J, with 17 bases between.

The chain recombines TRBV18 with TRBJ2-6; D perhaps matches TRBD2 (6 bases). Trimming left V 4 bases short and J 1 base short, with 11 bases between. CDR3 length equals 16 residues. Germline CDR1 reads KGHSH; CDR2 reads LQKENI. CDR3 in amino acids: CASSRPTSSGANVLTF. Here the CDR3 DNA reads TGTGCCAGCTCACGACCGACTAGTTCTGGGGCCAACGTCCTGACTTTC.

The chain uses TRBV29-1 and TRBJ2-2, with 7 positions matching TRBD1. This CDR3 is 13 amino acids long. Germline values: CDR1 SQVTM, CDR2 ANQGSEA. With 6 bases clipped from V and 4 bases from J, the junction kept 5 bases outside the gene matches. CDR3 sequence: CSVRQGGTGELFF. CDR3 nucleotides: TGCAGCGTAAGACAGGGTGGCACCGGGGAGCTGTTTTTT.

The rearrangement uses TRBV30 and TRBJ1-1, with D possibly matching TRBD1 (6 bases). Germline V gene lookup returns CDR1 GTSNPN and CDR2 SVGIG (reference sequence). This CDR3 has 15 amino acids. The CDR3: CALNGQPGVNTEAFF. DNA of the CDR3: TGTGCTCTAAACGGACAGCCCGGAGTGAACACTGAAGCTTTCTTT.

The V call is TRBV7-6, the J call TRBJ2-7; D ambiguous. Trimming took 4 bases from V and 4 from J, leaving 8 bases between them. The CDR3 extends over 12 amino acids. Looked up from germline, CDR1 is SGHVS and CDR2 is FNYEAQ. The DNA of the CDR3 is TGTGCCAGCAGCTCCTTAATGTACGAGCAGTACTTC. Its protein product is CASSSLMYEQYF.

The chain is built from TRBV27 and TRBJ1-1; D ambiguous. Trimming removed 0 bases from V and 1 base from J, with 6 bases in between. In germline, CDR1 is MNHEY, CDR2 SMNVEV (reference sequence). This CDR3 spans 14 amino acids. CDR3 DNA: TGTGCCAGCAGTTTATCGTGGCAGAACACTGAAGCTTTCTTT. Its translation is CASSLSWQNTEAFF.

This chain uses TRBV11-3 with TRBJ2-2; a weak D match, TRBD1 (5 bases). Germline V lookup: CDR1 SGHNT, CDR2 YENEEA. Trimming took 4 bases from V and 3 from J, leaving 15 bases between them. This CDR3 contains 16 residues. CDR3 coding DNA: TGTGCCAGCAGCTCGACCTCCGAGACAGACACCGGGGAGCTGTTTTTT. As protein: CASSSTSETDTGELFF.

The chain uses TRBV28 and TRBJ2-1, with 14 bases aligning to TRBD2. Trimming took 6 bases from V and 3 from J; bases not matched to a gene: 4. The CDR3 is 16 residues long. Germline V gives CDR1 MDHEN, CDR2 SYDVKM. The CDR3 sequence: CASSGTSGSGYNEQFF. The CDR3 nucleotides read TGTGCCAGCAGCGGGACTAGCGGGAGCGGCTACAATGAGCAGTTCTTC. Complete variable domain (other parts from reference TRBV28 and TRBJ2-1): DVKVTQSSRYLVKRTGEKVFLECVQDMDHENMFWYRQDPGLGLRLIYFSYDVKMKEKGDIPEGYSVSREKKERFSLILESASTNQTSMYLCASSGTSGSGYNEQFFGPGTRLTVL.

V gene TRBV2 combines with J gene TRBJ2-5; D uncertain. Trimming cost V 0 bases and J 6 bases, with 20 bases left between them. Germline V lookup: CDR1 SNHLY, CDR2 FYNNEI. The CDR3 covers 17 residues. In DNA form, the CDR3 reads TGTGCCAGCAGTGAAGCCGCGGAGAACGTTGAAAAACAGACCCAGTACTTC. Amino acid sequence: CASSEAAENVEKQTQYF.

This chain links TRBV28 with TRBJ2-1; tentative D call: TRBD1 (7 bases). Germline V gene data show CDR1 as MDHEN and CDR2 as SYDVKM. This CDR3 has 12 residues. V was clipped by 6 bases and J by 9 bases, with 12 bases between them. The DNA for the CDR3 is TGTGCCAGCAGACAGGGGCGGGGTGAGCAGTTCTTC. Residues: CASRQGRGEQFF.

V usage is TRBV5-8 and J usage is TRBJ2-4, with 11 bases matching TRBD1. Germline CDR1 is SGHTS and CDR2 is YDEGEE. The CDR3 has 14 amino acids. V gave up 0 bases and J gave up 12 bases; unmatched junction bases: 5. CDR3 bases: TGTGCCAGCAGCTTGGCCGGACAGGGGGCACCTCAGTACTTC. Amino acids: CASSLAGQGAPQYF.

The CDR3 DNA is TGTGCCAGCAGTCCCCTAGCGGGATGGGCCCCGCAGTACTTC. Translated, it gives CASSPLAGWAPQYF. The rearrangement links TRBV28 to TRBJ2-7; TRBD2 matches at 9 bases. Trimming cost V 5 bases and J 9 bases; bases outside gene matches: 11. The CDR3 spans 14 residues. Per the germline V gene, CDR1 is MDHEN and CDR2 is SYDVKM.

V usage is TRBV5-1 and J usage is TRBJ1-2; 7 bases line up with TRBD1. CDR1 and CDR2 from the germline V gene are SGHRS and YFSETQ. The trim removed 0 bases at V and 2 bases at J, leaving 7 bases unmatched. CDR3 length: 16 amino acids. The CDR3 region is CASSLGGVTGNYGYTF. CDR3 bases: TGCGCCAGCAGCTTGGGGGGTGTGACAGGGAACTATGGCTACACCTTC. The full variable domain, rest sourced from reference TRBV5-1 and TRBJ1-2, is KAGVTQTPRYLIKTRGQQVTLSCSPISGHRSVSWYQQTPGQGLQFLFEYFSETQRNKGNFPGRFSGRQFSNSRSEMNVSTLELGDSALYLCASSLGGVTGNYGYTFGSGTRLTVV.

The genes are TRBV28 and TRBJ2-1; 8 bases fit TRBD2. The CDR3 length is 14 residues. Germline V lookup: CDR1 MDHEN, CDR2 SYDVKM. Germline trimming cut 7 bases from V and 2 bases from J; bases unmatched to any gene: 4. The CDR3 spells CASTRSGTYNEQFF. The CDR3 nucleotides read TGTGCCAGCACTCGTAGCGGGACCTACAATGAGCAGTTCTTC. Filled out from reference TRBV28 and TRBJ2-1, the complete variable domain reads DVKVTQSSRYLVKRTGEKVFLECVQDMDHENMFWYRQDPGLGLRLIYFSYDVKMKEKGDIPEGYSVSREKKERFSLILESASTNQTSMYLCASTRSGTYNEQFFGPGTRLTVL.

The chain carries TRBV28 and TRBJ2-7, with 12 nucleotides matching TRBD2. This CDR3 has 15 amino acids. CDR1 and CDR2 (germline): MDHEN, SYDVKM. Trimming took 7 bases from V and 2 from J; bases not matched to a gene: 6. CDR3 sequence: CASTPTSGRTYEQYF. DNA for the CDR3: TGTGCCAGCACACCAACTAGCGGGAGGACCTACGAGCAGTACTTC.